The 5 T cell receptor beta chains in this list originate from one sample, sequenced in a study of cytomegalovirus exposure and HLA in healthy donors (dated by TCRdb to about 2017). The library was generated by the immunoSEQ multiplex PCR assay. For the multiplex PCR, a mixture combining 60 forward primers for TCR Vbeta segments and 13 reverse primers for TCR Jbeta segments was used. TCRdb obtained this table from immuneACCESS and retained in-frame rearrangements with V and J assigned. These tables miss some clones; where compared with another copy, unresolved V genes account for less than half of the shortfall, and the remainder is unexplained. The sample's own table lists some 67,000 clones. Around 1.6% of the sample is taken by the ten largest. The specimen was PBMCs. The origin of the receptors is a woman in her thirties in good health and CMV-seronegative.

The chain employs TRBV4-2 and TRBJ2-7; TRBD2 agrees at 8 bases. The J segment lost 4 bases and the V segment lost 3 bases, leaving 8 bases of the junction unmatched. Germline V gives CDR1 LGHNA, CDR2 YNFKEQ. The CDR3 totals 15 residues. CDR3 coding DNA: TGTGCCAGCAGCCAGTTACTAGCGGAGAATTACGAGCAGTACTTC. It encodes CASSQLLAENYEQYF.

The rearrangement uses TRBV4-2 and TRBJ2-7, with TRBD2 matching over 8 bases. Germline CDR1 reads LGHNA; CDR2 reads YNFKEQ. The CDR3 extends over 14 amino acids. J was trimmed by 2 bases and V by 4 bases; bases with no gene match: 4. CDR3 amino acids: CASSRGGTAYEQYF. The CDR3 nucleotides are TGTGCCAGCAGCCGCGGGGGGACGGCCTACGAGCAGTACTTC.

The J gene is TRBJ2-5, the V gene TRBV30; perhaps TRBD1 as D (6 bases). The V and J ends lost 3 bases and 2 bases respectively, with 22 bases between them. The germline CDR1 and CDR2 sequences are GTSNPN and SVGIG (reference sequence). This CDR3 has 17 amino acids. The CDR3 nucleotides read TGTGCCTGGAGCCCTCCCCCTTACAGGGTCACACAAGAGACCCAGTACTTC. The encoded protein is CAWSPPPYRVTQETQYF.

This chain connects TRBV5-6 to TRBJ2-7; 11 bases agree with TRBD2. CDR1 and CDR2 from the germline V gene are SGHDT and YYEEEE. The V and J ends lost 3 bases and 4 bases, in that order; junction bases with no gene match: 6. The CDR3 loop spans 15 amino acids. CDR3 in amino acids: CASSWITSGSYEQYF. CDR3 nucleotides: TGTGCCAGCAGCTGGATTACTAGCGGGAGTTACGAGCAGTACTTC. The full variable domain, completed using reference TRBV5-6 and TRBJ2-7, is DAGVTQSPTHLIKTRGQQVTLRCSPKSGHDTVSWYQQALGQGPQFIFQYYEEEERQRGNFPDRFSGHQFPNYSSELNVNALLLGDSALYLCASSWITSGSYEQYFGPGTRLTVT.

This rearrangement joins TRBV7-9 to TRBJ1-5, with D uncertain. The CDR3 is made up of 13 amino acids. V lost 7 bases to trimming and J lost 3 bases, with 10 bases between them. CDR1 and CDR2 from the germline V gene are SEHNR and FQNEAQ (reference sequence). CDR3 in amino acids: CASNPGDNQPQHF. The CDR3 nucleotides read TGTGCCAGCAACCCCGGGGACAATCAGCCCCAGCATTTT.